Sequencing of this TCR beta chain was carried out in a study of shared clonotypes between healthy human individuals. Only in-frame clones appear in the TCRdb table, and some are missing; sequencing was by immunoSEQ multiplex PCR. The data hold 2.3 million or so clones, with more than 85% observed a single time. This clone was found once. This CDR3 is built from 12 residues. V was pared by 7 bases and J by 2 bases, with 8 bases between. Germline CDR1 MDHEN, CDR2 SYDVKM. Sample: naive CD4+ T cells from PBMCs. The sample's subset: CD45RA+ positively selected. This sequence originates from a man younger than 35 in good health. Some clones in this sample may be carry-over from other donors' samples. The chain carries TRBV28 and TRBJ1-2; D gene unclear. CDR3 bases: TGTGCCAGCACCCATCTAAACTATGGCTACACCTTC. It translates to CASTHLNYGYTF.